This T cell receptor beta chain derives from a study of blood T cell repertoires in COVID-19. Overall study: Specimens from acute and convalescent COVID-19 originated in the United States, Italy and Spain.

It was during active infection that Seattle patients were enrolled and then longitudinally followed. Germline V gene sequence: CDR1 MNHNS, CDR2 SASEGT. The CDR3 is 14 amino acids. The V end lost 1 base, the J end lost 5 bases, and 11 bases lay between the germline ends. The method was immunoSEQ multiplex PCR; TCRdb's version includes in-frame clones alone and lacks a portion of them. The sample has roughly 570,000 clones; roughly nine tenths are singletons. The V call is TRBV6-1, the J call TRBJ2-5, with D perhaps matching TRBD1 (6 bases). The source material was peripheral blood. This TCR was sampled from a woman aged 45-59 years with COVID-19, enrolled during active disease. In nucleotides, the CDR3 is TGTGCCAGCAGTGAAGACAGGGTGATGGAGACCCAGTACTTC. Translation gives CASSEDRVMETQYF.